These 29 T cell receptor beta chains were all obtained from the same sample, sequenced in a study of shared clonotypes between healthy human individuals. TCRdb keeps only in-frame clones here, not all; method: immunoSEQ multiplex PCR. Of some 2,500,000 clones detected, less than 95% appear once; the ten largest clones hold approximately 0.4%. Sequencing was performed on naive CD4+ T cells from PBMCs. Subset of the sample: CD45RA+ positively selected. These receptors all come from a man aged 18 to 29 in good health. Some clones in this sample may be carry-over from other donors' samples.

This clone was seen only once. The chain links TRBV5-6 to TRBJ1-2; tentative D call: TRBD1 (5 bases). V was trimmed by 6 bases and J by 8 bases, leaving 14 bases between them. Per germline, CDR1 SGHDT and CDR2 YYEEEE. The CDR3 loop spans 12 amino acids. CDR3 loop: CASNFGGYGYTF. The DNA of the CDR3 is TGTGCCAGCAACTTCGGGGGGTACGGCTACACCTTC.

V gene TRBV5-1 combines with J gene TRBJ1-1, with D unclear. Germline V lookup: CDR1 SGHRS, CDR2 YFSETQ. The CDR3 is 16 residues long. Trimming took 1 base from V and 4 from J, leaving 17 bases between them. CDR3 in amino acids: CASSLQTFGRGTEAFF. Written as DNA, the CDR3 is TGCGCCAGCAGCTTGCAAACATTCGGGCGGGGCACTGAAGCTTTCTTT.

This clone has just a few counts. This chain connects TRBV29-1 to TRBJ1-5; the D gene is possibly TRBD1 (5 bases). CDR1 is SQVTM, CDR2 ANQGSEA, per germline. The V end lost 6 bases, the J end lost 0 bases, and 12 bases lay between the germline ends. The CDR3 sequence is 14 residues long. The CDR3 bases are TGCAGCGTAAGAGCAGGGAATAGCAATCAGCCCCAGCATTTT. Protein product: CSVRAGNSNQPQHF.

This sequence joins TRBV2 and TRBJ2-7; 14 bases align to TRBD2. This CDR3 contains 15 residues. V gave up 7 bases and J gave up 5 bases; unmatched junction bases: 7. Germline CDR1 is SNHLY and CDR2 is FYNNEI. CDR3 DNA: TGTGCCAGCATCCCGGGACTAGCGGGAGCACACGAGCAGTACTTC. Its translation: CASIPGLAGAHEQYF.

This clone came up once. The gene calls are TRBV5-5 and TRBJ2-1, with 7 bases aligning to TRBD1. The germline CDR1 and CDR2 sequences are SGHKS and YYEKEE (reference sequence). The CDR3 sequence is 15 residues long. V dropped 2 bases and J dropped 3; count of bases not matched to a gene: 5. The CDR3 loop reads CASSFRDSIYNEQFF. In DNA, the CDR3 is TGTGCCAGCAGCTTCCGGGACAGCATCTACAATGAGCAGTTCTTC. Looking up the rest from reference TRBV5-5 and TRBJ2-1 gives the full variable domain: DAGVTQSPTHLIKTRGQQVTLRCSPISGHKSVSWYQQVLGQGPQFIFQYYEKEERGRGNFPDRFSARQFPNYSSELNVNALLLGDSALYLCASSFRDSIYNEQFFGPGTRLTVL.

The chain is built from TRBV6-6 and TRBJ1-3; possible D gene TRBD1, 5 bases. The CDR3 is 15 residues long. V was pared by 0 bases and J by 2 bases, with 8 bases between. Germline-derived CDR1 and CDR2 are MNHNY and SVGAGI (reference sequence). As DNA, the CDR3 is TGTGCCAGCAGTTACTCGGGGGGGGCTGGAAACACCATATATTTT. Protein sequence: CASSYSGGAGNTIYF.

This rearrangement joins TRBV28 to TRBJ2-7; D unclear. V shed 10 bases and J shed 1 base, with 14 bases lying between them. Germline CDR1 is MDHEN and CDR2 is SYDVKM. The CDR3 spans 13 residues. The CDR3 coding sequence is TGTGCCACCGGTTCTAGTTTGTCCTACGAGCAGTACTTC. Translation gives CATGSSLSYEQYF.

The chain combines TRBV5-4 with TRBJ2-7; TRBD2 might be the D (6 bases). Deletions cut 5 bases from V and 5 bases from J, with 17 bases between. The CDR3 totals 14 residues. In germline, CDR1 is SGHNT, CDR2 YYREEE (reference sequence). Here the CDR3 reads CASSPGRTGNEQYF. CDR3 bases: TGTGCCAGCAGTCCAGGGAGGACCGGCAACGAGCAGTACTTC. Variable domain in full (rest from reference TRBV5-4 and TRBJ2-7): ETGVTQSPTHLIKTRGQQVTLRCSSQSGHNTVSWYQQALGQGPQFIFQYYREEENGRGNFPPRFSGLQFPNYSSELNVNALELDDSALYLCASSPGRTGNEQYFGPGTRLTVT.

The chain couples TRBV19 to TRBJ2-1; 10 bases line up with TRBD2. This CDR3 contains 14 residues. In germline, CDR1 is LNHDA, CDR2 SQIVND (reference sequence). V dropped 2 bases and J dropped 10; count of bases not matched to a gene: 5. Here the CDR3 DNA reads TGTGCCAGTAGTATACTAGCGGGAGCGAGCGAGCAGTTCTTC. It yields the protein CASSILAGASEQFF. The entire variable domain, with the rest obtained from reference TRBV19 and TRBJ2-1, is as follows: DGGITQSPKYLFRKEGQNVTLSCEQNLNHDAMYWYRQDPGQGLRLIYYSQIVNDFQKGDIAEGYSVSREKKESFPLTVTSAQKNPTAFYLCASSILAGASEQFFGPGTRLTVL.

As DNA, the CDR3 is TGCAGCTACACAAGCGCCTACGAGCAGTACTTC. Translating gives CSYTSAYEQYF. V usage is TRBV29-1 and J usage is TRBJ2-7; D gene ambiguous. Germline V gene lookup returns CDR1 SQVTM and CDR2 ANQGSEA. The germline V and J ends were trimmed by 8 bases and 2 bases, with 10 bases remaining between them. The CDR3 length is 11 residues.

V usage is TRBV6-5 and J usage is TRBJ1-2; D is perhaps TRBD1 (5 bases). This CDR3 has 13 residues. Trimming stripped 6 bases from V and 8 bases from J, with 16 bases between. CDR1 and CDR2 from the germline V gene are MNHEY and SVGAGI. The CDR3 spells CASSGGTEKGYTF. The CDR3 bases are TGTGCCAGCAGCGGCGGGACCGAGAAAGGCTACACCTTC.

The CDR3 nucleotides read TGTGCCACCAGCAGGGGGCGGAACTACAATGAGCAGTTCTTC. As protein: CATSRGRNYNEQFF. This sequence joins TRBV15 and TRBJ2-1; a weak D match, TRBD1 (5 bases). Germline CDR1 LNHNV, CDR2 YYDKDF (reference sequence). This CDR3 spans 14 amino acids. Trimming cost V 3 bases and J 3 bases, with 9 bases left between them.

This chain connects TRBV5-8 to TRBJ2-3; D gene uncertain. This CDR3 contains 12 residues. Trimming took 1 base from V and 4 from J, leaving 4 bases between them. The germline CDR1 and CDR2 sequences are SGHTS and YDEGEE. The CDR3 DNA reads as TGTGCCAGCAGCTTGATGTCAGATACGCAGTATTTT. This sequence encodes CASSLMSDTQYF.

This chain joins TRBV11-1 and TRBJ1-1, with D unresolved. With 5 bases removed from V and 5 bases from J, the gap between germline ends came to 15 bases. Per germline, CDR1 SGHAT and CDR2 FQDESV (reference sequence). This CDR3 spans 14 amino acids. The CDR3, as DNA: TGTGCCAGCAGCCTTAGCGGTGGGGTGACTGAAGCTTTCTTT. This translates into CASSLSGGVTEAFF.

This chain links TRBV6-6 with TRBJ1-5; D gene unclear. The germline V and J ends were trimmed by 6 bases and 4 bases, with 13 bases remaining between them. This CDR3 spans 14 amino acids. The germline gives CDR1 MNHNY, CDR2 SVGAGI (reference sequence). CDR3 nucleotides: TGTGCCAGCAGATTTGAGGGAGTAAATCAGCCCCAGCATTTT. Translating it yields CASRFEGVNQPQHF.

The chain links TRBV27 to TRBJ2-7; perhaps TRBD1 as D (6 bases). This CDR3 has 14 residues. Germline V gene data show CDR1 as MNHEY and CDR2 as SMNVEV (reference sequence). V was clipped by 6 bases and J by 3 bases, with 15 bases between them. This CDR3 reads CASRDTGYLYEQYF. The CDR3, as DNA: TGTGCCAGCAGAGACACAGGGTACCTCTACGAGCAGTACTTC.

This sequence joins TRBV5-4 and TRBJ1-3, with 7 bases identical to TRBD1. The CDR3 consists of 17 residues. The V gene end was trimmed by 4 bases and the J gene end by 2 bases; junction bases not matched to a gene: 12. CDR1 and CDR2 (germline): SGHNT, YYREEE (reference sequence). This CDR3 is CASSLRDGRGPGNTIYF. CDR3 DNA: TGTGCCAGCAGCCTACGTGACGGAAGGGGGCCTGGAAACACCATATATTTT.

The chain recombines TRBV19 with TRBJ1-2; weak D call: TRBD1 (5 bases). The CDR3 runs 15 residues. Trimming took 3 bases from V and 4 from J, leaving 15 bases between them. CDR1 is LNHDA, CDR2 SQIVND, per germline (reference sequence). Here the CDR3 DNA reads TGTGCCAGTAGTATTAGAGGGGCCCTTTCCTATGGCTACACCTTC. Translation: CASSIRGALSYGYTF.

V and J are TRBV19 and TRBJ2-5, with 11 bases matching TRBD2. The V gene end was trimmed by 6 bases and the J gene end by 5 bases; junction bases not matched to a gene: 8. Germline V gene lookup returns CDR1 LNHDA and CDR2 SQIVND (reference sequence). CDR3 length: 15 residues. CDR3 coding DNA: TGTGCCAGTAGGAGTTCTAGCGGGAGGTGGGAGACCCAGTACTTC. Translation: CASRSSSGRWETQYF.

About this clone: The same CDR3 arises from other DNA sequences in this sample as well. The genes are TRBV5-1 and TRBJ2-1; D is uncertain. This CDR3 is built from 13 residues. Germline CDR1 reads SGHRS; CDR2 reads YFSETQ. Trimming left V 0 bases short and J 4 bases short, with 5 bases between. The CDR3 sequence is CASSLVGYNEQFF. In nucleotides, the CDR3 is TGCGCCAGCAGCTTGGTGGGGTACAATGAGCAGTTCTTC.

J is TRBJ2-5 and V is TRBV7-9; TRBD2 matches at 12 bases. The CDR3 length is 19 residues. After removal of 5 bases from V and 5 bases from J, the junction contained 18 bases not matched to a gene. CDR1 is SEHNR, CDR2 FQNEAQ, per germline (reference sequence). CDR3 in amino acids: CASSGRDRGLAGGLETQYF. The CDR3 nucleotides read TGTGCCAGCAGCGGCCGGGACAGGGGCCTAGCGGGAGGGTTGGAGACCCAGTACTTC.

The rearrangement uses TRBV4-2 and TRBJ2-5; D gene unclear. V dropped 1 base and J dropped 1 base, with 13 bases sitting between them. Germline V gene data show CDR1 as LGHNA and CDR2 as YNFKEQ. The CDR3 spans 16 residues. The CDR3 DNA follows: TGTGCCAGCAGCCAAGTAAATTCGTGGGGCCAAGAGACCCAGTACTTC. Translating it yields CASSQVNSWGQETQYF.

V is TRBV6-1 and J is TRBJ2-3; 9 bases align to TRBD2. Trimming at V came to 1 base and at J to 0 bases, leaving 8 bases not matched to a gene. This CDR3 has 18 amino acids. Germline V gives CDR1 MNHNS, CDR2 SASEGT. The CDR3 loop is CASSEVGTSSTSTDTQYF. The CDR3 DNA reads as TGTGCCAGCAGTGAAGTAGGGACTAGCAGTACTAGCACAGATACGCAGTATTTT.

This CDR3 reads CASSLGGQLNQPQHF. In DNA, the CDR3 is TGTGCCAGCAGCTTAGGGGGACAGCTCAATCAGCCCCAGCATTTT. The rearrangement uses TRBV7-8 and TRBJ1-5; 7 bases agree with TRBD1. CDR1 is SGHVS, CDR2 FQNEAQ, per germline. The CDR3 length is 15 residues. V shed 1 base, J shed 3 bases, and the junction held 3 bases outside the gene matches.

The CDR3 reads CASSSRQGLVGEQYF. Written as DNA, the CDR3 is TGTGCCAGCAGCTCACGACAGGGATTAGTGGGCGAGCAGTACTTC. This rearrangement joins TRBV7-2 to TRBJ2-7; 7 nucleotides line up with TRBD1. J was trimmed by 6 bases and V by 4 bases; bases with no gene match: 12. CDR1 is SGHTA, CDR2 FQGNSA, per germline. This CDR3 has 15 residues.

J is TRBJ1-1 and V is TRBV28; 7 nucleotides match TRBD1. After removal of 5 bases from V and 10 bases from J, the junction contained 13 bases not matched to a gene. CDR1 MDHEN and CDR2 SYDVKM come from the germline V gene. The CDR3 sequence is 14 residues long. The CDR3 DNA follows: TGTGCCAGCAGTCGGACAGGCACCACGGGCGGAGCTTTCTTT. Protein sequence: CASSRTGTTGGAFF.

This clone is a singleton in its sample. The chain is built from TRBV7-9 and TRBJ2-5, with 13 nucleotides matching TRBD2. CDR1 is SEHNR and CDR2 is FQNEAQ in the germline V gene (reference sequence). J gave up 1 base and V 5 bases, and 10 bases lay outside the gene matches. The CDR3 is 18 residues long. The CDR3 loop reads CASSQGLAGRWGQETQYF. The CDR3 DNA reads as TGTGCCAGCAGCCAGGGACTAGCGGGACGGTGGGGCCAAGAGACCCAGTACTTC. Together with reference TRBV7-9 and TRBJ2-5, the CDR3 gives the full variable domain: DTGVSQNPRHKITKRGQNVTFRCDPISEHNRLYWYRQTLGQGPEFLTYFQNEAQLEKSRLLSDRFSAERPKGSFSTLEIQRTEQGDSAMYLCASSQGLAGRWGQETQYFGPGTRLLVL.

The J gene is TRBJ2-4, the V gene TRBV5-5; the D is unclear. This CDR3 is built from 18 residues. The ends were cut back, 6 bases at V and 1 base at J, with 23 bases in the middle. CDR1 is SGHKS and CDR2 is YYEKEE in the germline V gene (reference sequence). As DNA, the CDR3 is TGTGCCAGCACCCCTCCGGGCCTTTTAGTTGCGGCCAAAAACATTCAGTACTTC. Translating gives CASTPPGLLVAAKNIQYF. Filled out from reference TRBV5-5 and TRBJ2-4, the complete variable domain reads DAGVTQSPTHLIKTRGQQVTLRCSPISGHKSVSWYQQVLGQGPQFIFQYYEKEERGRGNFPDRFSARQFPNYSSELNVNALLLGDSALYLCASTPPGLLVAAKNIQYFGAGTRLSVL.

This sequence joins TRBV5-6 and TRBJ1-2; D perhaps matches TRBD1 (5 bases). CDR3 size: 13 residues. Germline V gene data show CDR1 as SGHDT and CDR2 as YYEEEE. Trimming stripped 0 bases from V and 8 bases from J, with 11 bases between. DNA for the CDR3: TGTGCCAGCAGCTTGGTTCCAGGGTTGGGCTACACCTTC. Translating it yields CASSLVPGLGYTF.